This entry is about one TCR beta chain. Its matching antigen is unknown. This table comes from immunoSEQ multiplex PCR, and its TCRdb copy is limited to in-frame clones, with some not included. The table lists about 330,000 clones, 70% to 90% of them singletons. The data stem from a study of cytomegalovirus exposure and HLA in healthy donors. At the level of the study: The same platform used for the 666 first-cohort repertoires was also used for the 90 to 150 validation repertoires, as a later analysis reported. General study findings and limits: Cytomegalovirus status, reportedly, was diagnosed with high specificity and sensitivity by the classifier.

The study drew the donors from its approximately 110-subject validation cohort, separate from the approximately 700-subject first cohort. Germline assignment: CDR1 MNHNY and CDR2 SVGAGI (reference sequence). The CDR3 runs 14 residues. The V segment lost 7 bases and the J segment 1 base; nucleotides outside the gene matches: 5. The source material was PBMCs. This chain joins TRBV6-6 and TRBJ2-7, with TRBD2 matching over 9 bases. This TCR came from a woman between 18 and 29 years old in good health and CMV-seronegative. The CDR3 loop reads CASTQTSGSYEQYF. The DNA of the CDR3 is TGTGCCAGCACCCAGACTAGCGGTTCCTACGAGCAGTACTTC.